The 14 T cell receptor beta chains presented below share a single source sample, sequenced in a study of blood T cell repertoires in COVID-19. This table comes from immunoSEQ multiplex PCR, and its TCRdb copy is limited to in-frame clones, with some not included. Of 100,000 to 150,000 clones detected, over 60% appear once; the ten largest clones hold 1.9%. Sequencing was carried out using peripheral blood. Receptors were obtained from a woman aged 65 to 85 with acute or convalescent COVID-19.

The chain is built from TRBV2 and TRBJ1-4; no definite D call. Trimming cost V 2 bases and J 0 bases, with 10 bases left between them. This CDR3 contains 16 residues. CDR1 and CDR2 (germline): SNHLY, FYNNEI. Here the CDR3 reads CASSERQAATNEKLFF. The CDR3, as DNA: TGTGCCAGCAGTGAAAGGCAGGCTGCAACTAATGAAAAACTGTTTTTT.

This clone showed up just a few times. The genes are TRBV7-2 and TRBJ2-7; D might be TRBD1 (5 bases). The V and J ends lost 5 bases and 9 bases respectively, with 20 bases between them. This CDR3 spans 14 amino acids. The V gene's germline CDR1 is SGHTA and CDR2 FQGNSA. The CDR3 loop is CASSVLVGAHGQYF. The CDR3, as DNA: TGTGCCAGCAGCGTCCTGGTAGGGGCTCATGGGCAGTACTTC.

The chain combines TRBV29-1 with TRBJ2-7; TRBD2 is a possible D gene (5 bases). Trimming removed 5 bases at V and 3 bases at J, with 8 bases between. Germline V gene sequence: CDR1 SQVTM, CDR2 ANQGSEA. The CDR3 spans 11 residues. This CDR3 reads CSVIGDYEQYF. The CDR3 DNA sequence: TGCAGCGTTATCGGGGACTACGAGCAGTACTTC.

The chain couples TRBV19 to TRBJ1-2; 9 nucleotides line up with TRBD1. The CDR3 consists of 12 residues. With 10 bases clipped from V and 8 bases from J, the junction kept 8 bases outside the gene matches. CDR1 and CDR2 (germline): LNHDA, SQIVND (reference sequence). The CDR3 here is CATEQGARGYTF. In DNA, the CDR3 is TGTGCCACTGAACAGGGGGCGCGGGGCTACACCTTC.

The chain has TRBV18 and TRBJ1-1, with TRBD1 matching 8 bases. The germline gives CDR1 KGHSH, CDR2 LQKENI. The CDR3 contains 16 residues. J lost 0 bases, V lost 3 bases, and 6 bases had no gene match. Here the CDR3 DNA reads TGTGCCAGCTCACCCGGGGACAGGCCATTGAACACTGAAGCTTTCTTT. Translation: CASSPGDRPLNTEAFF. The full variable domain, its missing parts supplied by reference TRBV18 and TRBJ1-1, is NAGVMQNPRHLVRRRGQEARLRCSPMKGHSHVYWYRQLPEEGLKFMVYLQKENIIDESGMPKERFSAEFPKEGPSILRIQQVVRGDSAAYFCASSPGDRPLNTEAFFGQGTRLTVV.

In this sample, this clone turned up many times. The chain couples TRBV11-1 to TRBJ1-6, with 7 nucleotides matching TRBD1. The ends lost 2 bases at V and 8 bases at J; junction bases unmatched: 6. The CDR3 contains 15 residues. The germline V gene encodes CDR1 SGHAT and CDR2 FQDESV (reference sequence). CDR3 sequence: CASSLTGDAYSPLHF. In DNA form, the CDR3 reads TGTGCCAGCAGCTTAACAGGGGACGCCTATTCACCCCTCCACTTT.

The V gene is TRBV5-1, the J gene TRBJ1-2; 7 nucleotides match TRBD1. The V gene end was trimmed by 4 bases and the J gene end by 5 bases; junction bases not matched to a gene: 5. CDR1 SGHRS and CDR2 YFSETQ come from the germline V gene. The CDR3 is 13 amino acids. CDR3 coding DNA: TGCGCCAGCAGCCCCGGGACAGAGTATGGCTACACCTTC. Protein: CASSPGTEYGYTF.

This clone came up once. This chain uses TRBV3-1 (or the pseudogene TRBV3-2) with TRBJ2-2; D is unclear. Trimming removed 0 bases from V and 3 bases from J, with 8 bases in between. The CDR3 sequence is 15 residues long. Germline values: CDR1 LGHDT, CDR2 YNNKEL (reference sequence). The DNA for the CDR3 is TGTGCCAGCAGCCAAGATAATAGAGACACCGGGGAGCTGTTTTTT. Protein product: CASSQDNRDTGELFF.

This chain joins TRBV29-1 and TRBJ2-4; perhaps TRBD1 as D (5 bases). CDR3 size: 15 residues. V gave up 2 bases and J gave up 0 bases, with 11 bases separating them. Germline loops: CDR1 SQVTM, CDR2 ANQGSEA. CDR3: CSVEQAGLAKNIQYF. The CDR3 nucleotides read TGCAGCGTTGAACAGGCAGGGCTAGCCAAAAACATTCAGTACTTC.

This clone was recorded a few times. The chain couples TRBV28 to TRBJ1-2; 9 nucleotides match TRBD1. This CDR3 region has 14 residues. J gave up 7 bases and V 5 bases, and 8 bases lay outside the gene matches. Germline V CDR1 and CDR2: MDHEN, SYDVKM. CDR3 nucleotides: TGTGCCAGCAGTCCCCCACAGGGGGCGGCTGGCTACACCTTC. Translating it yields CASSPPQGAAGYTF.

The chain carries TRBV6-6 and TRBJ1-6; 7 bases match TRBD1. Germline CDR1 is MNHNY and CDR2 is SVGAGI (reference sequence). The CDR3 totals 15 residues. V lost 6 bases, J lost 4 bases, and 6 bases stayed unmatched. Here the CDR3 reads CASRPPGQYNSPLHF. In nucleotides, the CDR3 is TGTGCCAGCAGACCCCCGGGACAGTATAATTCACCCCTCCACTTT.

The chain uses TRBV14 and TRBJ1-1, with 8 bases identical to TRBD1. The V gene end was trimmed by 7 bases and the J gene end by 0 bases; junction bases not matched to a gene: 16. The CDR3 contains 18 residues. The V gene's germline CDR1 is SGHDN and CDR2 FVKESK. CDR3 in DNA: TGTGCCAGCAAGAGACAGGGGCGCGGTCCTCTGATGAACACTGAAGCTTTCTTT. As protein: CASKRQGRGPLMNTEAFF.

The chain links TRBV10-3 to TRBJ2-6, with 8 bases aligning to TRBD1. CDR1 is ENHRY and CDR2 is SYGVKD in the germline V gene. This CDR3 comprises 16 residues. V lost 3 bases, J lost 2 bases, and 3 bases stayed unmatched. CDR3 coding DNA: TGTGCCATCAGTGACTCAGGGGGCGCTGGGGCCAACGTCCTGACTTTC. Protein: CAISDSGGAGANVLTF.

This clone showed up many times. The chain combines TRBV9 with TRBJ2-3; D not resolved. CDR1 SGDLS and CDR2 YYNGEE come from the germline V gene. V dropped 4 bases and J dropped 0 bases, with 15 bases sitting between them. This CDR3 is built from 16 residues. CDR3 nucleotide sequence: TGTGCCAGCAGCCGCTATTTGGGCGCCAGCACAGATACGCAGTATTTT. This gives the protein CASSRYLGASTDTQYF.